This T cell receptor beta chain was identified during a study of blood T cell repertoires in COVID-19. Turning to the study itself: Acute and convalescent COVID-19 specimens originated in the United States, Italy and Spain. T cells, B-cell-depleted T cells, or PBMCs supplied cDNA or gDNA.

Germline CDR1 and CDR2: LGHNA and YSLEER. This CDR3 is built from 16 residues. The V end was cut by 4 bases, the J end by 1 base, with 13 bases between. Authors' methods: The assay estimated nucleated cells by amplifying reference gene primers. Assay used: immunoSEQ multiplex PCR; TCRdb lists only in-frame clones, some missing. D and trimming come from the DNA, and the V and J calls and clone size come from that table. This sample has more than 130,000 clones, with more than 75% found just once. Sequencing was carried out using peripheral blood. The genes are TRBV4-3 and TRBJ2-2; a weak D match, TRBD1 (6 bases). The receptor's source is a woman in her forties with acute or convalescent COVID-19. CDR3 in DNA: TGCGCCAGCAGCCCTCAGGGGCCAGGGAACACCGGGGAGCTGTTTTTT. This codes for CASSPQGPGNTGELFF.